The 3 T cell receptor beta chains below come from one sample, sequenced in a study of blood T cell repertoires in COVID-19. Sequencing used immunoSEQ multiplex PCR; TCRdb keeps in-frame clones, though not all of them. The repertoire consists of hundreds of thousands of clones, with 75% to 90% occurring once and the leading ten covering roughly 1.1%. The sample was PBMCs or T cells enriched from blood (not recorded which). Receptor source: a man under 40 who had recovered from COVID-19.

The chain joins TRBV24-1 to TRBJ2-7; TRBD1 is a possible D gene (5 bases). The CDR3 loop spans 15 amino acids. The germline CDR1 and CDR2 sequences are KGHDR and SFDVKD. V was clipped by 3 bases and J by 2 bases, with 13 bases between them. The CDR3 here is CATSDPTASPYEQYF. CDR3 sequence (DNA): TGTGCCACCAGTGATCCGACAGCCTCACCCTACGAGCAGTACTTC.

The DNA of the CDR3 is TGTGCCAGCAGCTTGGTCTGGGACACCTCTTCCACCTACGAGCAGTACTTC. It specifies CASSLVWDTSSTYEQYF. The rearrangement joins TRBV5-5 to TRBJ2-7; D is perhaps TRBD1 (6 bases). The V and J ends lost 0 bases and 2 bases respectively, with 18 bases between them. CDR1 SGHKS and CDR2 YYEKEE come from the germline V gene (reference sequence). This CDR3 is built from 17 residues.

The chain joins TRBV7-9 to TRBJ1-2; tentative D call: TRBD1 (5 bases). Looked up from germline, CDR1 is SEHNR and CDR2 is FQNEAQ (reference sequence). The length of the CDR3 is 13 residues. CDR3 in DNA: TGTGCTAGCGGAGGCGGGAGGACAATAGGCTACACCTTC. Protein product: CASGGGRTIGYTF.